This TCR beta chain was identified in a study of Ad26.COV2.S vaccination and SARS-CoV-2 variants. The treatment denotes: approximately 18 received Ad26.COV2.S at low or high dose, single or two shots; about 5 received placebo; per-sample allocation not given. Day 63 following the first vaccine or placebo injection was when the samples were taken. Only in-frame clones appear in the TCRdb table, and some are missing; sequencing was by immunoSEQ multiplex PCR. Counted here are about 460,000 clones, roughly nine tenths occurring once; the ten biggest clones make up 1.7%. This CDR3 has 15 amino acids. After removal of 5 bases from V and 5 bases from J, the junction contained 10 bases not matched to a gene. CDR1 and CDR2 from the germline V gene are SGHVS and FNYEAQ.

The sequence came from a person aged 18 to 65 who received the Ad26.COV2.S COVID-19 vaccine or a placebo. Sequences were derived from peripheral blood, sampled in a trial of Ad26.COV2.S vaccine versus placebo. The V call is TRBV7-6, the J call TRBJ2-7, with 9 bases lining up with TRBD1. The CDR3 DNA follows: TGTGCCAGCAGCCGGGAGACAGGGGGTTGGGACGAGCAGTACTTC. Amino acids: CASSRETGGWDEQYF.